This TCR beta chain was sequenced during a study of graft-versus-host responses after intestinal transplantation. Overall study results and limits: Peak GvH clone levels in circulation were associated with early post-transplant HvG declines. Within the allografts of patients who had graft-donor T cell macrochimerism, graft-versus-host to host-versus-graft clonal ratios were high. Analysis identified GvH clones in recipient marrow, with some appearing first in ileum or blood.

Notes on this clone: No antigen is known for it.

The CDR3 extends over 13 amino acids. Trimming removed 3 bases at V and 1 base at J, with 5 bases between. Germline CDR1 is SNHLY and CDR2 is FYNNEI. This table comes from immunoSEQ multiplex PCR, and its TCRdb copy is limited to in-frame clones, with some not included. The sample includes more than 55,000 clones, about 90% of them seen just once. The V and J genes are TRBV2 and TRBJ2-3; no clear D gene. The clonotype originates from a human patient who received an intestinal transplant, so some T cells may come from the graft donor. Specimen: PBMCs, collected 26 days after transplant. Here the CDR3 reads CASSDGRTDTQYF. The CDR3 nucleotides read TGTGCCAGCAGTGACGGTCGCACAGATACGCAGTATTTT.